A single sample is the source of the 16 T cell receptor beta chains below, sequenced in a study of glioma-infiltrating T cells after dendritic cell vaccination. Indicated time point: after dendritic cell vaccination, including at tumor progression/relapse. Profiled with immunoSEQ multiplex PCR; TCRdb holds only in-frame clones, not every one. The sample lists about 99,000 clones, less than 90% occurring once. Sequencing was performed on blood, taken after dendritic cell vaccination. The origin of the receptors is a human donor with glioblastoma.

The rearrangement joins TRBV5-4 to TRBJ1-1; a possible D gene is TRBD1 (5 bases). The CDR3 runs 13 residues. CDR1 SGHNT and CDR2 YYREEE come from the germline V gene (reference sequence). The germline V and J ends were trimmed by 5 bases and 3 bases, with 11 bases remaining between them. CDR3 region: CASSGTGDTEAFF. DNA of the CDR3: TGTGCCAGCAGTGGTACGGGGGACACTGAAGCTTTCTTT.

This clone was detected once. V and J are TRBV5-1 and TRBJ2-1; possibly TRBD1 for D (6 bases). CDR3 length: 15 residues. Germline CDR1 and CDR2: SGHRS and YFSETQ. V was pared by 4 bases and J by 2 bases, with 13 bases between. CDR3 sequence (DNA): TGCGCCAGCAGCCCGGACAGAAGTGCCTACAATGAGCAGTTCTTC. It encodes CASSPDRSAYNEQFF.

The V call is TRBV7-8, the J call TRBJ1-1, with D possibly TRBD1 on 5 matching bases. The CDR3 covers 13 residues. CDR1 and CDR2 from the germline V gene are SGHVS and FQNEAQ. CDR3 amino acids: CVSWEGMNTEAFF. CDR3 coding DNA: TGTGTGAGTTGGGAGGGGATGAACACTGAAGCTTTCTTT.

The CDR3 DNA sequence: TGTGCCACCAGGTGGGGGGGCAACACTGAAGCTTTCTTT. This sequence encodes CATRWGGNTEAFF. This chain links TRBV15 with TRBJ1-1; TRBD1 is a possible D gene (6 bases). Germline CDR1 LNHNV, CDR2 YYDKDF (reference sequence). The CDR3 has 13 residues. V was pared by 6 bases and J by 2 bases, with 10 bases between.

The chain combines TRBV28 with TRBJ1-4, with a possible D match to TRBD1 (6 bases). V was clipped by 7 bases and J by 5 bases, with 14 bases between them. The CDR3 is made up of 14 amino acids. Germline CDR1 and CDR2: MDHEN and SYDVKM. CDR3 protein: CASKDPGQNEKLFF. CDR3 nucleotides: TGTGCCAGCAAGGACCCGGGACAAAATGAAAAACTGTTTTTT.

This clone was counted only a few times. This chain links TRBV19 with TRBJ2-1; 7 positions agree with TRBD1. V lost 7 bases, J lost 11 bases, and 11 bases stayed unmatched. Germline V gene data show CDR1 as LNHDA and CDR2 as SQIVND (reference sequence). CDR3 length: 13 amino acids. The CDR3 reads CASNLRQGGKQFF. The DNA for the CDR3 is TGTGCCAGTAACCTTCGACAGGGCGGTAAGCAGTTCTTC.

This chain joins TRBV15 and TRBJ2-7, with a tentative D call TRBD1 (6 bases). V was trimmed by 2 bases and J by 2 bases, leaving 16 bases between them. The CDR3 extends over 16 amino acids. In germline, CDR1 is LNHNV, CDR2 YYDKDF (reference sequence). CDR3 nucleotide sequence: TGTGCCACCAGCAGACCAGGGGCCGCGGATGCCTACGAGCAGTACTTC. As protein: CATSRPGAADAYEQYF.

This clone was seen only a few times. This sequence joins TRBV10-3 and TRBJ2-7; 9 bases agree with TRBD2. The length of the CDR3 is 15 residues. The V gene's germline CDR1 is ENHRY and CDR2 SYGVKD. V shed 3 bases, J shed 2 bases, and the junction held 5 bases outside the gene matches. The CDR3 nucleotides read TGTGCCATCAGTGACGGACTAGCGCAAGCCTACGAGCAGTACTTC. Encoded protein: CAISDGLAQAYEQYF.

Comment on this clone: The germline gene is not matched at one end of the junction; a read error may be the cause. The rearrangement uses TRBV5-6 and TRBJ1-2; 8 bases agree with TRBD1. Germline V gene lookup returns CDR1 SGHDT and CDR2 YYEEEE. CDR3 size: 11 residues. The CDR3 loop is CASSTDRGTSF. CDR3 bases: TGTGCCAGCAGCACCGACAGGGGAACTTCTTTC.

The CDR3 is CASSLVGDRAQMKAFF. CDR3 bases: TGTGCCAGCAGCTTGGTGGGGGACAGGGCCCAAATGAAAGCTTTCTTT. This chain joins TRBV5-8 and TRBJ1-1; TRBD1 matches 9 bases. The CDR3 is 16 amino acids. V was pared by 0 bases and J by 9 bases, with 12 bases of the junction left unmatched. CDR1 is SGHTS, CDR2 YDEGEE, per germline.

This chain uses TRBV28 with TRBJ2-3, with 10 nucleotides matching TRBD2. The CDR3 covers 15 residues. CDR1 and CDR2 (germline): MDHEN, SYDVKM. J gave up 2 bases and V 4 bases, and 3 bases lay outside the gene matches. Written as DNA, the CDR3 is TGTGCCAGCAGTTGGACTAGCGGTTACACAGATACGCAGTATTTT. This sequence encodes CASSWTSGYTDTQYF. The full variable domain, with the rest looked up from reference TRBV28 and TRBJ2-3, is DVKVTQSSRYLVKRTGEKVFLECVQDMDHENMFWYRQDPGLGLRLIYFSYDVKMKEKGDIPEGYSVSREKKERFSLILESASTNQTSMYLCASSWTSGYTDTQYFGPGTRLTVL.

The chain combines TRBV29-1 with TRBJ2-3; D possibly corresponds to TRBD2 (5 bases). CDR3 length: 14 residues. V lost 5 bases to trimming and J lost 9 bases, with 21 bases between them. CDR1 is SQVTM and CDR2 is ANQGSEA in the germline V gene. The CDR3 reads CSVPRRGEPGTQYF. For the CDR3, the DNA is TGCAGCGTTCCCCGTCGTGGTGAGCCGGGGACGCAGTATTTT.

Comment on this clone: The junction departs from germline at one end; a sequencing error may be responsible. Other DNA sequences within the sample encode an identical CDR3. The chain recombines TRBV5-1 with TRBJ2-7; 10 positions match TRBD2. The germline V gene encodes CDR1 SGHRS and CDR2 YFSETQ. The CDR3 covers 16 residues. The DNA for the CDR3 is TGCGCCAGCAGTTTGGAGGCGAGCGGGGGGGGGTACGAGCAGTACTTC. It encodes CASSLEASGGGYEQYF.

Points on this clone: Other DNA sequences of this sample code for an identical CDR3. The CDR3 nucleotides are TGTGCCAGCAAGGACGGGGGGCGATCTGACTATGGCTACACCTTC. Translation gives CASKDGGRSDYGYTF. The genes are TRBV6-5 and TRBJ1-2; D is possibly TRBD1 (6 bases). Trimming left V 7 bases short and J 3 bases short, with 18 bases between. CDR3 length: 15 residues. Germline V gene data show CDR1 as MNHEY and CDR2 as SVGAGI.

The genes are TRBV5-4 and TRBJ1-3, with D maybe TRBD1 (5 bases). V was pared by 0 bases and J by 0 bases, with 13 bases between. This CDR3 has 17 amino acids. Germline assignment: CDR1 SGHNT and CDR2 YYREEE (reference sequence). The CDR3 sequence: CASSLGGTSGSGNTIYF. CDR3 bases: TGTGCCAGCAGCTTGGGCGGGACCTCGGGCTCTGGAAACACCATATATTTT.

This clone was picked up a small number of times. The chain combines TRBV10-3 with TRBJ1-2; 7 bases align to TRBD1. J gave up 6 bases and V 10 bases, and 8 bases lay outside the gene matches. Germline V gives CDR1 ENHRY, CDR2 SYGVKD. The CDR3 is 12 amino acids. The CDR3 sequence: CATRAGQDGYTF. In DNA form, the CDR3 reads TGTGCCACCAGGGCCGGACAGGATGGCTACACCTTC.